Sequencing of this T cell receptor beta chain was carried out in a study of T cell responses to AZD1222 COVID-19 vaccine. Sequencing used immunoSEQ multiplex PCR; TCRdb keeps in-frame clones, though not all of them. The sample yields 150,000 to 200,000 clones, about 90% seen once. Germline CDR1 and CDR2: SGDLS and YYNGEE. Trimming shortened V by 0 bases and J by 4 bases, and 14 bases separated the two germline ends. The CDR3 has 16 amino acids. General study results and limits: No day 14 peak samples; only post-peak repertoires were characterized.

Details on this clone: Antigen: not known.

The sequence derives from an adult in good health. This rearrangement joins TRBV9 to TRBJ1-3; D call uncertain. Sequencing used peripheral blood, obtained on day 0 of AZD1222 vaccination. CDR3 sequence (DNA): TGTGCCAGCAGCGTAGAGGTGGGGTCGACGGGAAACACCATATATTTT. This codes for CASSVEVGSTGNTIYF.